Presented here are 27 T cell receptor beta chains from one specimen sequenced in a study of breast tumors, draining lymph nodes, adjacent tissues. One entry per CDR3 protein, called by TCRdb with MiXCR from the multiplex PCR reads. The table has more than 20,000 distinct CDR3 sequences, about 24% seen once. The material sequenced was breast tumor tissue. The origin of the receptors is a female donor with breast cancer. Some clones in this sample may be carry-over from other donors' samples.

This clonotype was observed at least ten times. V is TRBV11-2 and J is TRBJ2-5, with 8 bases identical to TRBD2. In germline, CDR1 is SGHAT, CDR2 FQNNGV. The CDR3 is 18 amino acids. V shed 1 base and J 2 bases; nucleotides not matched to a gene: 12. CDR3 protein: CASSLVSTRREEQETQYF. CDR3 sequence (DNA): TGTGCCAGCAGCTTAGTATCGACTAGGCGGGAGGAGCAAGAGACCCAGTACTTC.

CDR3 sequence: CASSAQGSTDTQYF. As DNA, the CDR3 is TGTGCCAGCAGCGCGCAAGGAAGCACAGATACGCAGTATTTT. The genes are TRBV9 and TRBJ2-3, with no clear D. The germline V gene encodes CDR1 SGDLS and CDR2 YYNGEE. Trimming took off 3 bases at V and 0 bases at J, with 8 bases between the two ends. The CDR3 contains 14 residues.

Many counts were recorded for this clonotype. The V gene is TRBV5-8, the J gene TRBJ2-3, with no clear D. This CDR3 has 12 residues. V shed 8 bases and J shed 4 bases, with 11 bases lying between them. In germline, CDR1 is SGHTS, CDR2 YDEGEE. The CDR3 region is CARGPSPDTQYF. CDR3 bases: TGTGCCAGGGGCCCTTCCCCAGATACGCAGTATTTT.

This clonotype has ten or more counts. V is TRBV12-3 or TRBV12-4 and J is TRBJ2-1, with 10 bases matching TRBD2. V shed 7 bases and J 5 bases; nucleotides not matched to a gene: 11. The CDR3 has 16 residues. CDR3 in amino acids: CASNPRGTSADNEQFF. The CDR3, as DNA: TGTGCCAGCAACCCAAGGGGGACTAGCGCGGACAATGAGCAGTTCTTC.

Points on this clonotype: Since no conserved phenylalanine or tryptophan closes the CDR3, a read error is the likely cause. It is unclear where the CDR3 begins or ends on the DNA, so no DNA is shown, and the CDR3 is as TCRdb lists it. The rearrangement uses TRBV9 and TRBJ2-7; no check of the table's D call, TRBD2, against the DNA was made. The CDR3 contains 11 residues when both ends are counted. The germline gives CDR1 SGDLS, CDR2 YYNGEE. CDR3 amino acids: CASSNLVRLAG.

This clonotype was seen repeatedly, ten times or more. Written as DNA, the CDR3 is TGCAGTGTACTAGCGGGGGTGACCACCTACGAGCAGTACTTC. Encoded protein: CSVLAGVTTYEQYF. This chain joins TRBV20-1 and TRBJ2-7; 11 bases fit TRBD2. From germline, CDR1 is DFQATT and CDR2 SNEGSKA (reference sequence). V lost 7 bases, J lost 2 bases, and 7 bases stayed unmatched. This CDR3 region has 14 residues.

This clonotype was seen a few times. One end of the junction is discordant with germline, which a read error may explain. CDR3 bases: TGCAGTGCTGGGCGGGAGACCCACACCGGGGAGCTGCTTTTT. It translates to CSAGRETHTGELLF. The chain employs TRBV20-1 and TRBJ2-2; the match to TRBD2 covers 7 bases. The CDR3 totals 14 residues. The germline gives CDR1 DFQATT, CDR2 SNEGSKA (reference sequence).

This clonotype has at least ten counts. V and J are TRBV2 and TRBJ1-2, with D hard to call. The CDR3 consists of 13 residues. Germline V gives CDR1 SNHLY, CDR2 FYNNEI. The V and J ends lost 8 bases and 4 bases respectively, with 14 bases between them. The CDR3 is CASREGYGYGYTF. CDR3 DNA: TGTGCCAGCCGAGAAGGGTACGGCTATGGCTACACCTTC.

The chain couples TRBV6-4 to TRBJ2-5, with 7 positions matching TRBD1. Germline assignment: CDR1 MRHNA and CDR2 SNTAGT. V shed 6 bases and J 5 bases; nucleotides not matched to a gene: 6. The CDR3 contains 13 residues. CDR3 residues: CASRPGQAETQYF. The CDR3 DNA follows: TGTGCCAGCAGACCCGGACAGGCTGAGACCCAGTACTTC.

The rearrangement joins TRBV5-1 to TRBJ1-1, with D possibly matching TRBD1 (6 bases). The CDR3 runs 16 residues. CDR1 is SGHRS and CDR2 is YFSETQ in the germline V gene. V lost 3 bases and J 1 base, leaving 16 bases between the germline ends. CDR3 protein: CASSSANRAENTEAFF. The CDR3 DNA sequence: TGCGCCAGCAGCTCCGCTAACAGGGCGGAGAACACTGAAGCTTTCTTT.

This clonotype was detected many times. The chain employs TRBV30 and TRBJ1-5; the D is unclear. Trimming pared 0 bases from V and 1 base from J, leaving 4 bases between. Per the germline V gene, CDR1 is GTSNPN and CDR2 is SVGIG (reference sequence). The CDR3 totals 13 residues. The CDR3 nucleotides read TGTGCCTGGAGTGTGGGAAGCAATCAGCCCCAGCATTTT. This sequence encodes CAWSVGSNQPQHF. The full variable domain, its missing parts supplied by reference TRBV30 and TRBJ1-5, is SQTIHQWPATLVQPVGSPLSLECTVEGTSNPNLYWYRQAAGRGLQLLFYSVGIGQISSEVPQNLSASRPQDRQFILSSKKLLLSDSGFYLCAWSVGSNQPQHFGDGTRLSIL.

There are many counts of this clonotype. The chain carries TRBV5-1 and TRBJ2-5; D unclear. The CDR3 extends over 12 amino acids. Trimming shortened V by 4 bases and J by 0 bases, and 4 bases separated the two germline ends. From germline, CDR1 is SGHRS and CDR2 YFSETQ. CDR3 protein: CASSGYQETQYF. The CDR3 DNA sequence: TGCGCCAGCAGCGGGTACCAAGAGACCCAGTACTTC.

This clonotype was found many times. The V gene is TRBV7-6, the J gene TRBJ2-3; TRBD2 agrees at 7 bases. V lost 9 bases, J lost 0 bases, and 9 bases stayed unmatched. This CDR3 comprises 15 residues. Germline V gene sequence: CDR1 SGHVS, CDR2 FNYEAQ. The CDR3 sequence: CARGELAVSTDTQYF. Here the CDR3 DNA reads TGTGCCAGGGGGGAGCTAGCGGTTAGCACAGATACGCAGTATTTT. Looking up the rest from reference TRBV7-6 and TRBJ2-3 gives the full variable domain: GAGVSQSPRYKVTKRGQDVALRCDPISGHVSLYWYRQALGQGPEFLTYFNYEAQQDKSGLPNDRFSAERPEGSISTLTIQRTEQRDSAMYRCARGELAVSTDTQYFGPGTRLTVL.

To note about this clonotype: At one end, the junction sequence differs from germline, possibly due to a read error. The chain employs TRBV20-1 and TRBJ2-1, with 10 bases identical to TRBD2. Germline CDR1 DFQATT, CDR2 SNEGSKA (reference sequence). The CDR3 runs to 14 residues. The DNA of the CDR3 is TGCAGTGCTCGAGGACTAGCGGTCTACAATGGGCAGTCCTTC. The encoded protein is CSARGLAVYNGQSF.

This clonotype was detected many times. The rearrangement links TRBV4-1 to TRBJ2-2; tentative D call: TRBD2 (6 bases). V was shortened by 7 bases and J by 1 base, with 16 bases between the two germline ends. CDR1 and CDR2 from the germline V gene are MGHRA and YSYEKL. The CDR3 has 16 amino acids. The CDR3 DNA reads TGCGCCAGCACCCCTTACGGGGGATTGAACACCGGGGAGCTGTTTTTT. Its protein is CASTPYGGLNTGELFF.

This clonotype was detected many times. The rearrangement joins TRBV7-9 to TRBJ2-5, with a tentative D call TRBD2 (6 bases). In germline, CDR1 is SEHNR, CDR2 FQNEAQ (reference sequence). This CDR3 spans 14 amino acids. The V gene lost 5 bases and the J gene lost 5 bases, with 15 bases spanning the gap. CDR3 loop: CASSREAGYETQYF. The CDR3 DNA reads as TGTGCCAGCAGCCGAGAGGCGGGATATGAGACCCAGTACTTC.

This clonotype was counted many times. The CDR3 spells CASSFYTENTGELFF. CDR3 coding DNA: TGTGCCAGCAGCTTTTACACGGAGAACACCGGGGAGCTGTTTTTT. This rearrangement joins TRBV11-1 to TRBJ2-2; unclear D gene. Per germline, CDR1 SGHAT and CDR2 FQDESV (reference sequence). CDR3 length: 15 residues. V dropped 3 bases and J dropped 1 base, with 9 bases sitting between them.

This clonotype has at least ten counts. The chain employs TRBV2 and TRBJ1-2, with D unresolved. Trimming took off 6 bases at V and 5 bases at J, with 13 bases between the two ends. CDR3 length: 13 residues. Germline assignment: CDR1 SNHLY and CDR2 FYNNEI. The CDR3 bases are TGTGCCAGCAGGGTGACCAAGATTTATGGCTACACCTTC. The encoded protein is CASRVTKIYGYTF.

The V call is TRBV24-1, the J call TRBJ1-1; D gene uncertain. The CDR3 contains 14 residues. Germline-derived CDR1 and CDR2 are KGHDR and SFDVKD. The V and J ends lost 2 bases and 3 bases respectively, with 9 bases between them. CDR3 nucleotide sequence: TGTGCCACCAGTGATTCAACCAGAGACACTGAAGCTTTCTTT. Translation gives CATSDSTRDTEAFF.

On this clonotype: Germline and junction disagree at one end, which may indicate a read error. This chain joins TRBV9 and TRBJ2-7; TRBD2 matches 16 bases. The CDR3 sequence is 17 residues long. CDR1 and CDR2 from the germline V gene are SGDLS and YYNGEE. CDR3 bases: TGCGCCAGCAGCGACGGGACTAGCGGGAGGGCCGAGTACGAGCAGTACTTC. This encodes CASSDGTSGRAEYEQYF.

This chain links TRBV14 with TRBJ1-1; D is perhaps TRBD1 (5 bases). V was cut by 4 bases and J by 0 bases, with 18 bases left in between. CDR1 is SGHDN and CDR2 is FVKESK in the germline V gene. This CDR3 is built from 17 residues. The CDR3: CASSLGTYREVNTEAFF. The CDR3 DNA is TGTGCCAGCAGCCTCGGGACTTACAGAGAGGTGAACACTGAAGCTTTCTTT.

The rearrangement uses TRBV5-1 and TRBJ2-1, with D maybe TRBD2 (6 bases). This CDR3 has 16 residues. Trimming removed 2 bases at V and 0 bases at J, with 12 bases between. Germline CDR1 and CDR2: SGHRS and YFSETQ. As DNA, the CDR3 is TGCGCCAGCAGCTTATCAGGAGGGAGCTCCTACAATGAGCAGTTCTTC. Translation gives CASSLSGGSSYNEQFF.

This clonotype has at least ten counts. This chain uses TRBV6-6 with TRBJ2-5; 8 nucleotides align to TRBD2. Germline CDR1 MNHNY, CDR2 SVGAGI (reference sequence). The J segment lost 5 bases and the V segment lost 5 bases, leaving 4 bases of the junction unmatched. The CDR3 loop spans 13 amino acids. CDR3 in DNA: TGTGCCAGCAGTAGGACTAGCTTGGAGACCCAGTACTTC. It is translated as CASSRTSLETQYF.

This clonotype was seen at least ten times. The CDR3 nucleotides read TGTGCCAGCAGCCCCGGGACAGGGGGCGGCGCAGATACGCAGTATTTT. It yields the protein CASSPGTGGGADTQYF. V usage is TRBV5-8 and J usage is TRBJ2-3, with TRBD1 matching over 12 bases. The CDR3 length is 16 residues. Unmatched junction bases numbered 7, after V lost 4 bases and J lost 4 bases. The germline CDR1 and CDR2 sequences are SGHTS and YDEGEE.

This clonotype was seen only a few times. J is TRBJ1-1 and V is TRBV20-1, with D perhaps matching TRBD1 (5 bases). Germline V gene lookup returns CDR1 DFQATT and CDR2 SNEGSKA (reference sequence). Trimming stripped 7 bases from V and 1 base from J, with 10 bases between. This CDR3 is 12 amino acids long. This CDR3 is CSVRGKNTEAFF. Written as DNA, the CDR3 is TGCAGTGTTAGGGGCAAGAACACTGAAGCTTTCTTT.

The chain recombines TRBV20-1 with TRBJ2-6, with D unresolved. The germline V gene encodes CDR1 DFQATT and CDR2 SNEGSKA (reference sequence). This CDR3 has 13 amino acids. Trimming removed 5 bases at V and 0 bases at J, with 5 bases between. CDR3 sequence: CSAVNSGANVLTF. The CDR3, as DNA: TGCAGTGCTGTTAACTCTGGGGCCAACGTCCTGACTTTC.

This clonotype is large (0.1 to 1%) by share. The CDR3 region is CATAEGTNSPLHF. CDR3 nucleotide sequence: TGTGCCACCGCGGAGGGAACAAATTCACCCCTCCACTTT. The V gene is TRBV25-1, the J gene TRBJ1-6; D is unclear. The CDR3 length is 13 residues. V lost 10 bases to trimming and J lost 7 bases, with 14 bases between them. CDR1 is MGHDK and CDR2 is SYGVNS in the germline V gene.